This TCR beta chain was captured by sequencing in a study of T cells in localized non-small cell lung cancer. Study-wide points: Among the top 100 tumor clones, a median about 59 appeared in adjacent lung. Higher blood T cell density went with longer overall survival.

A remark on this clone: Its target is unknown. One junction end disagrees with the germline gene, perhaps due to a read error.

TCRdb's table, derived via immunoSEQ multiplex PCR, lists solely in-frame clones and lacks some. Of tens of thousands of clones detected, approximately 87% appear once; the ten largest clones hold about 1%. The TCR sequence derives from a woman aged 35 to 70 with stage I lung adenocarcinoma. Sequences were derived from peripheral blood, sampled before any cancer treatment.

The CDR3 is CASSIGAGFAF. In DNA, the CDR3 is TGTGCCAGTAGTATAGGAGCCGGGTTCGCCTTC. V is TRBV19 and J is TRBJ1-2, with unresolved D. The germline V gene encodes CDR1 LNHDA and CDR2 SQIVND (reference sequence). The CDR3 is made up of 11 amino acids.